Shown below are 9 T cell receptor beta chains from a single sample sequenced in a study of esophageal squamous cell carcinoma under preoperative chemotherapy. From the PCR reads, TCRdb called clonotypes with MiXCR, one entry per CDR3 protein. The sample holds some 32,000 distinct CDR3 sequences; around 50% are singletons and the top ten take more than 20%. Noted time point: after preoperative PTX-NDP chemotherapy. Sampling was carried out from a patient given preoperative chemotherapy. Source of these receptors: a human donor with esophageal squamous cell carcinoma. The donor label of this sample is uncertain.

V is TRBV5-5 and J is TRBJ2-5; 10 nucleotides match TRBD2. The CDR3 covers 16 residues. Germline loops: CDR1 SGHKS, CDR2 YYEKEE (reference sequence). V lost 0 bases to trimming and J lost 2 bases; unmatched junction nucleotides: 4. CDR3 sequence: CASSLAQAGGQETQYF. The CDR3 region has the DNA TGTGCCAGCAGCTTGGCCCAAGCGGGGGGGCAAGAGACCCAGTACTTC.

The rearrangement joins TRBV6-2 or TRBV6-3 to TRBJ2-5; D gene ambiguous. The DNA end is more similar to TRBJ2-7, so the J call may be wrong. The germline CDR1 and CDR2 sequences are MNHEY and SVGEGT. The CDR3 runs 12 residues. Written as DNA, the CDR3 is TGTGCCAGCGGCCCGATTTCCTACGAGCAGTACTTC. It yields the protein CASGPISYEQYF.

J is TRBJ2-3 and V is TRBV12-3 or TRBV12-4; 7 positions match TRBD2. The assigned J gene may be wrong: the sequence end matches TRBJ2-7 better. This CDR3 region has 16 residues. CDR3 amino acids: CASGATGGGGPDTQYF. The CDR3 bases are TGTGCCAGCGGGGCCACTGGGGGGGGTGGCCCAGATACGCAGTACTTC.

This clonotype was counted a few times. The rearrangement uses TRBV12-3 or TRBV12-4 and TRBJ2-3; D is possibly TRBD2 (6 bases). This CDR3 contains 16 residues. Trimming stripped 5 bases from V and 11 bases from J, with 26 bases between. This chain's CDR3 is CASSGTRRGAKDMQYF. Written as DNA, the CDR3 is TGTGCCAGCAGTGGTACTAGGCGGGGAGCCAAAGACATGCAGTATTTT.

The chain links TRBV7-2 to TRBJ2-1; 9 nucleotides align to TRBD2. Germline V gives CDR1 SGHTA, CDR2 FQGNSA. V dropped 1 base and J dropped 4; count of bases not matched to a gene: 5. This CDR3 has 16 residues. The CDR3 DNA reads TGTGCCAGCAGCTTAGTCGGGCTAGCGGGGTACAATGAGCAGTTCTTC. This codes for CASSLVGLAGYNEQFF.

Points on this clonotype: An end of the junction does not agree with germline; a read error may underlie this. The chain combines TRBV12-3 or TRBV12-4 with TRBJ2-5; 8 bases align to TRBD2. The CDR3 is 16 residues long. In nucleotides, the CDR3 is TGTGCCAGCGGGGGGATCGGGGGGGGTGACCCAGAGACGCAGTATTTC. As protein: CASGGIGGGDPETQYF.

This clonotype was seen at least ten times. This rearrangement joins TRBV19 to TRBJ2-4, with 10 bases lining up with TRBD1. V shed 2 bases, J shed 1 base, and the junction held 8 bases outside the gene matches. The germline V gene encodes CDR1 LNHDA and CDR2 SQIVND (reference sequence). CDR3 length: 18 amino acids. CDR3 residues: CASSISGTGVGAKNIQYF. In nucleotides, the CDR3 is TGTGCCAGTAGTATATCGGGGACAGGGGTCGGGGCCAAAAACATTCAGTACTTC.

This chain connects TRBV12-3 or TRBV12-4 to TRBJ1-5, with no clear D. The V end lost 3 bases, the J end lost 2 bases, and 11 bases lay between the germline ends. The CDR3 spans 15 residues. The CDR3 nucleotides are TGTGCCAGCAGTTTCTTAGACGGCGGCAATCAGCCCCAGCATTTT. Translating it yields CASSFLDGGNQPQHF.

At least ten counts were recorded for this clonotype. This CDR3 is CASRPRPEIRSELFF. CDR3 DNA: TGTGCCAGTAGACCCCGACCGGAGATTAGATCGGAGCTGTTTTTT. The chain joins TRBV19 to TRBJ2-2; D is unresolved. The V end lost 6 bases, the J end lost 10 bases, and 21 bases lay between the germline ends. This CDR3 is built from 15 residues. Germline V gene sequence: CDR1 LNHDA, CDR2 SQIVND (reference sequence).